These T cell receptor beta chains were read from a single sample in a study of control samples from healthy donors and cancer patients. Here immunoSEQ multiplex PCR was the method, and the copy in TCRdb shows in-frame clones only, minus some. The sample records about 150,000 clones, roughly 88% being singletons. The sample was blood. The receptors come from a man between 18 and 29 years old in good health. Each CDR3 is given with its conserved first and last residue. Each record gives: CDR3 protein, CDR3 DNA, D gene, J gene, V gene, clone size. D genes are given only for firm matches. Clone size, where shown, is once, few, many, or a class for clones that have expanded.

CDR3 protein: CASRPIGTAGELFF; CDR3 DNA: TGTGCCAGCAGACCAATAGGGACAGCCGGGGAGCTGTTTTTT; D gene: TRBD1; J gene: TRBJ2-2; V gene: TRBV6-5; clone size: -
CDR3 protein: CAWTPGTAGAEAFF; CDR3 DNA: TGTGCCTGGACCCCCGGGACGGCGGGGGCTGAAGCTTTCTTT; D gene: -; J gene: TRBJ1-1; V gene: TRBV30; clone size: -
CDR3 protein: CASSLTYLASGPYEQYF; CDR3 DNA: TGTGCCAGCAGCTTGACTTATCTCGCTAGCGGTCCCTACGAGCAGTACTTC; D gene: TRBD2; J gene: TRBJ2-7; V gene: TRBV5-4; clone size: -
CDR3 protein: CASSLSGGRDTEAFF; CDR3 DNA: TGTGCCAGTAGCCTCTCGGGCGGGCGGGACACTGAAGCTTTCTTT; D gene: -; J gene: TRBJ1-1; V gene: TRBV19; clone size: -
CDR3 protein: CASSPTHPGQGTYNSPLHF; CDR3 DNA: TGCGCCAGCAGCCCCACACATCCGGGACAGGGGACCTATAATTCACCCCTCCACTTT; D gene: TRBD1; J gene: TRBJ1-6; V gene: TRBV4-3; clone size: -
CDR3 protein: CASSQNLEQETQYF; CDR3 DNA: TGTGCCAGCTCACAAAACCTAGAGCAAGAGACCCAGTACTTC; D gene: -; J gene: TRBJ2-5; V gene: TRBV18; clone size: -
CDR3 protein: CASSLAPQTEETQYF; CDR3 DNA: TGTGCCAGCAGCTTAGCGCCCCAGACCGAAGAGACCCAGTACTTC; D gene: -; J gene: TRBJ2-5; V gene: TRBV7-6; clone size: -
CDR3 protein: CASSLADNYEQYF; CDR3 DNA: TGTGCCAGCAGTTTAGCCGACAACTACGAGCAGTACTTC; D gene: -; J gene: TRBJ2-7; V gene: TRBV12-3/TRBV12-4; clone size: -
CDR3 protein: CASSDEGAGFNEQFF; CDR3 DNA: TGTGCCAGCAGTGACGAGGGGGCAGGTTTTAATGAGCAGTTCTTC; D gene: TRBD1; J gene: TRBJ2-1; V gene: TRBV6-4; clone size: -
CDR3 protein: CASSLGPWGDTQYF; CDR3 DNA: TGTGCCAGCAGTCTAGGGCCCTGGGGAGATACGCAGTATTTT; D gene: -; J gene: TRBJ2-3; V gene: TRBV27; clone size: -
CDR3 protein: CASSLQGNYGYTF; CDR3 DNA: TGTGCCAGCAGTTTGCAGGGCAACTATGGCTACACCTTC; D gene: -; J gene: TRBJ1-2; V gene: TRBV6-2/TRBV6-3; clone size: -
CDR3 protein: CSVEGRDRGTYEQYF; CDR3 DNA: TGCAGCGTTGAAGGCCGGGACCGCGGCACCTACGAGCAGTACTTC; D gene: -; J gene: TRBJ2-7; V gene: TRBV29-1; clone size: -
CDR3 protein: CASSSQGRNYGYTF; CDR3 DNA: TGTGCCAGCAGCTCACAGGGTCGGAACTATGGCTACACCTTC; D gene: -; J gene: TRBJ1-2; V gene: TRBV7-2; clone size: -
CDR3 protein: CASRQGDRGQQETQYF; CDR3 DNA: TGTGCCAGTAGACAAGGAGACAGGGGTCAGCAAGAGACCCAGTACTTC; D gene: TRBD1; J gene: TRBJ2-5; V gene: TRBV19; clone size: -
CDR3 protein: CASSRTRTVQPQHF; CDR3 DNA: TGTGCCAGCAGTCGAACCAGGACAGTTCAGCCCCAGCATTTT; D gene: -; J gene: TRBJ1-5; V gene: TRBV28; clone size: -
CDR3 protein: CASSLVNRNTGELFF; CDR3 DNA: TGTGCCAGCAGCTTAGTAAACCGGAACACCGGGGAGCTGTTTTTT; D gene: -; J gene: TRBJ2-2; V gene: TRBV7-9; clone size: -
CDR3 protein: CASSSDTANYGYTF; CDR3 DNA: TGCGCCAGCAGCTCCGACACAGCTAACTATGGCTACACCTTC; D gene: -; J gene: TRBJ1-2; V gene: TRBV5-1; clone size: -
CDR3 protein: CSVDFRGSGELFF; CDR3 DNA: TGCAGCGTTGATTTCAGGGGTTCCGGGGAGCTGTTTTTT; D gene: -; J gene: TRBJ2-2; V gene: TRBV29-1; clone size: -
CDR3 protein: CASSWDSLDYTF; CDR3 DNA: TGCGCCAGCAGCTGGGACTCTTTGGACTACACCTTC; D gene: -; J gene: TRBJ1-2; V gene: TRBV5-1; clone size: -
CDR3 protein: CAISVGTTEDYPNYGYTF; CDR3 DNA: TGTGCCATCAGTGTGGGCACGACAGAAGACTACCCTAACTATGGCTACACCTTC; D gene: -; J gene: TRBJ1-2; V gene: TRBV10-3; clone size: -
CDR3 protein: CASSESREAATNQPQHF; CDR3 DNA: TGCGCCAGCAGTGAGTCCAGGGAAGCCGCGACCAATCAGCCCCAGCATTTT; D gene: -; J gene: TRBJ1-5; V gene: TRBV10-2; clone size: -
CDR3 protein: CASSLHRVGETQYF; CDR3 DNA: TGTGCCAGCAGCTTACACAGGGTTGGAGAGACCCAGTACTTC; D gene: -; J gene: TRBJ2-5; V gene: TRBV7-2; clone size: -
CDR3 protein: CASSPERGPQHF; CDR3 DNA: TGTGCCAGCAGCCCGGAGCGGGGTCCCCAGCATTTT; D gene: -; J gene: TRBJ1-5; V gene: TRBV7-2; clone size: -
CDR3 protein: CASSDVSEAFF; CDR3 DNA: TGTGCCAGCAGTGATGTGTCTGAAGCTTTCTTT; D gene: -; J gene: TRBJ1-1; V gene: TRBV2; clone size: -
CDR3 protein: CASSLTPRNTEAFF; CDR3 DNA: TGTGCCAGCAGTTTAACACCTAGGAACACTGAAGCTTTCTTT; D gene: -; J gene: TRBJ1-1; V gene: TRBV27; clone size: once
CDR3 protein: CATSDLAGRGTDTQYF; CDR3 DNA: TGTGCCACCAGTGATTTGGCAGGAAGGGGGACAGATACGCAGTATTTT; D gene: -; J gene: TRBJ2-3; V gene: TRBV24-1; clone size: -
CDR3 protein: CASSLDGTSGEIQETQYF; CDR3 DNA: TGCGCCAGCAGCTTGGACGGGACTAGCGGGGAGATCCAAGAGACCCAGTACTTC; D gene: TRBD2; J gene: TRBJ2-5; V gene: TRBV5-1; clone size: -
CDR3 protein: CASSKFFDGTSSIADHYDEQFF; CDR3 DNA: TGTGCCAGCAGCAAATTCTTCGATGGGACTAGTAGTATCGCGGACCACTACGATGAGCAGTTCTTC; D gene: TRBD2; J gene: TRBJ2-1; V gene: TRBV7-3; clone size: -
CDR3 protein: CASSPDRGVDGYTF; CDR3 DNA: TGTGCCAGCTCCCCAGACAGGGGGGTTGATGGCTACACCTTC; D gene: TRBD1; J gene: TRBJ1-2; V gene: TRBV18; clone size: -
CDR3 protein: CASSEDRGPYGLNEQFF; CDR3 DNA: TGTGCCAGCAGCGAAGACAGGGGGCCCTACGGGCTCAATGAGCAGTTCTTC; D gene: TRBD1; J gene: TRBJ2-1; V gene: TRBV5-5; clone size: few
CDR3 protein: CASSSETSSGNTIYF; CDR3 DNA: TGTGCCAGCAGCTCCGAGACTTCCTCTGGAAACACCATATATTTT; D gene: -; J gene: TRBJ1-3; V gene: TRBV7-9; clone size: -
CDR3 protein: CASSELQGNYGYTF; CDR3 DNA: TGTGCCAGCAGTGAATTGCAGGGTAATTATGGCTACACCTTC; D gene: -; J gene: TRBJ1-2; V gene: TRBV6-1; clone size: -
CDR3 protein: CAWNRRGQGAKSSTEAFF; CDR3 DNA: TGTGCCTGGAACCGTAGGGGACAGGGGGCGAAATCGAGCACTGAAGCTTTCTTT; D gene: TRBD1; J gene: TRBJ1-1; V gene: TRBV30; clone size: -
CDR3 protein: CASIPQETQYF; CDR3 DNA: TGTGCCAGCATCCCTCAAGAGACCCAGTACTTC; D gene: -; J gene: TRBJ2-5; V gene: TRBV27; clone size: -
CDR3 protein: CASSLGDRETQYF; CDR3 DNA: TGTGCCAGCAGCTTAGGGGACAGGGAGACCCAGTACTTC; D gene: TRBD1; J gene: TRBJ2-5; V gene: TRBV11-3; clone size: -